The rows below give T cell receptor beta chains drawn from one sample of a study of CD8 T cells in Susac syndrome. TCRdb called the immunoSEQ multiplex PCR reads again in MiXCR, with one record for every CDR3 protein. The sample lists some 130,000 distinct CDR3 sequences, approximately 90% occurring once. The specimen sequenced was CD8+ T cells from PBMCs. The receptor set was obtained from a human donor with multiple sclerosis. The CDR3 runs from the conserved cysteine through the conserved F or W. D genes are given only for firm matches. Only part of the rows carry a size: once, few, many, or a class if the clone is expanded.

size	V	D	J	DNA	CDR3
-	TRBV30	-	TRBJ1-1	TGTGCCTGGAGTAGGGGGATTGAAGCTTTCTTT	CAWSRGIEAFF
once	TRBV14	-	TRBJ2-7	TGTGCCAGCAGCCGTACAGGACCGTCCCACTACGAGCAGTACTTC	CASSRTGPSHYEQYF
-	TRBV19	-	TRBJ1-1	TGTGCCAGTAGTATGGCCCCCCACACTGAAGCTTTCTTT	CASSMAPHTEAFF
-	TRBV5-1	-	TRBJ2-1	TGCGCCAGCAGTATCGCAGAGAGCTCCTACAATGAGCAGTTCTTC	CASSIAESSYNEQFF
-	TRBV5-4	-	TRBJ2-7	TGTGCCAGCAGCTTCTATGGCGGGATGGGCTACGAGCAGTACTTC	CASSFYGGMGYEQYF
-	TRBV25-1	-	TRBJ2-1	TGTGCCAGCAGCGGTGCGGGCTCCTACAATGAGCAGTTCTTC	CASSGAGSYNEQFF
-	TRBV6-5	TRBD1	TRBJ1-1	TGTGCCAGCAGACTCGACAGGGGGGGTTTCACTGAAGCTTTCTTT	CASRLDRGGFTEAFF
-	TRBV12-3/TRBV12-4	TRBD1	TRBJ2-7	TGTGCCAGCACCCGCAGGGGACAGTTCAACGAGCAGTACTTC	CASTRRGQFNEQYF
-	TRBV4-1	TRBD1	TRBJ1-1	TGCGCCAGCAGCCAAGAGCCGACAGGGCGAGACACTGAAGCTTTCTTT	CASSQEPTGRDTEAFF
-	TRBV5-4	-	TRBJ1-1	TGTGCCAGCAGTCCCCAGGGGACCCACACTGAAGCTTTCTTT	CASSPQGTHTEAFF
-	TRBV27	-	TRBJ2-1	TGTGCCAGCAGTCCTAGACAGACGTACAATGAGCAGTTCTTC	CASSPRQTYNEQFF
-	TRBV27	-	TRBJ2-1	TGTGCCAGCAGTGGGGTGGATGAGCAGTTCTTC	CASSGVDEQFF
-	TRBV7-7	-	TRBJ2-7	TGTGCCAGCAGCTTATCTCAGGGGTGGGACGAGCAGTACTTC	CASSLSQGWDEQYF
once	TRBV4-1	-	TRBJ1-1	TGCGCCAGCAGCTTTTCTTTGGCGACTGAAGCTTTCTTT	CASSFSLATEAFF
few	TRBV2	-	TRBJ2-7	TGTGCCAGCAGTGAGGATTACGAGCAGTACTTC	CASSEDYEQYF
-	TRBV3-1	-	TRBJ1-4	TGTGCCAGCAGCCCCACGCCGGATAATGAAAAACTGTTTTTT	CASSPTPDNEKLFF
few	TRBV11-2	-	TRBJ2-7	TGTGCCAGCTCGGTCCTCTACGAGCAGTACTTC	CASSVLYEQYF
-	TRBV4-1	-	TRBJ2-7	TGCGCCAGCAGCCAAGATATCCGAACGGAGGGGTCCTACGAGCAGTACTTC	CASSQDIRTEGSYEQYF
-	TRBV20-1	TRBD2	TRBJ2-7	TGCAGTGCTAGAGATCCGGGGGGAATAACCTACGAGCAGTACTTC	CSARDPGGITYEQYF
-	TRBV6-1	TRBD1	TRBJ1-1	TGTGCCAGCACCCACAGCCAGGGACAGGGGTTTCCTGAAGCTTTCTTT	CASTHSQGQGFPEAFF
-	TRBV7-9	TRBD1	TRBJ2-7	TGTGCCAGCAGCTCCACGGGGACAGTAAAGGGCGAGCAGTACTTC	CASSSTGTVKGEQYF
-	TRBV28	-	TRBJ1-5	TGTGCCAGCTTGGACAGTTCTATTGAGCCCCAGCATTTT	CASLDSSIEPQHF
-	TRBV3-1	-	TRBJ1-4	TGTGCCAGCAGCCAAGACGGGGCCACTAATGAAAAACTGTTTTTT	CASSQDGATNEKLFF